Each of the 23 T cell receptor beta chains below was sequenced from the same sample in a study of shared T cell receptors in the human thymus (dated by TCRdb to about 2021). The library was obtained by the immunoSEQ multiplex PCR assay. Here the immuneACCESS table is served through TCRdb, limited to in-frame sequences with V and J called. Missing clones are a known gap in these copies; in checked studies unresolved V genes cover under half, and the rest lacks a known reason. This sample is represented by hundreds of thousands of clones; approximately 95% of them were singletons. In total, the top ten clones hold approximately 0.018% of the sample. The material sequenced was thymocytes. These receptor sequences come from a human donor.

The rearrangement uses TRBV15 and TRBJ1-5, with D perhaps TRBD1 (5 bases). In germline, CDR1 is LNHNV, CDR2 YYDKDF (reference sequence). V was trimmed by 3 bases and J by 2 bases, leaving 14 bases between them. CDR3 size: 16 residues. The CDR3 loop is CATSRVGVGGNQPQHF. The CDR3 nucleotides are TGTGCCACCAGCAGGGTGGGGGTAGGAGGCAATCAGCCCCAGCATTTT.

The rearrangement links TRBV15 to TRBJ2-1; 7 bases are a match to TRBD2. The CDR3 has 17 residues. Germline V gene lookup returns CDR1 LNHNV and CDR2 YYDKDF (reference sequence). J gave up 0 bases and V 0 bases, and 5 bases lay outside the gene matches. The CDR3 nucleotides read TGTGCCACCAGCAGAGACGTAGCGGGTAGCTCCTACAATGAGCAGTTCTTC. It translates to CATSRDVAGSSYNEQFF.

The CDR3 bases are TGTGCCAGCAGCTTGATGACACTGAACACTGAAGCTTTCTTT. This gives the protein CASSLMTLNTEAFF. The chain has TRBV5-6 and TRBJ1-1; D is uncertain. The CDR3 runs to 14 residues. V was pared by 1 base and J by 0 bases, with 7 bases between. Germline loops: CDR1 SGHDT, CDR2 YYEEEE.

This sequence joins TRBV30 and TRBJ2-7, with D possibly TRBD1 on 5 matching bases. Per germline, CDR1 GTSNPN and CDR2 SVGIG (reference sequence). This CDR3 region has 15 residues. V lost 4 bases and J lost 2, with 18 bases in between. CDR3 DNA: TGTGCCTGGATCCTGGCTGGCAGGGCGCCCTACGAGCAGTACTTC. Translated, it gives CAWILAGRAPYEQYF.

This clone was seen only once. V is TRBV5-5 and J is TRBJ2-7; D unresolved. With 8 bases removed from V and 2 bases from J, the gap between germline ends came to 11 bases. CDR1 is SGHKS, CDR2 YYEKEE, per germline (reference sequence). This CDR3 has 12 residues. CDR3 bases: TGTGCCAGTACTCGGGTTGCCTACGAGCAGTACTTC. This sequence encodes CASTRVAYEQYF. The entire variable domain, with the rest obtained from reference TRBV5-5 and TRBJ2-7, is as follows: DAGVTQSPTHLIKTRGQQVTLRCSPISGHKSVSWYQQVLGQGPQFIFQYYEKEERGRGNFPDRFSARQFPNYSSELNVNALLLGDSALYLCASTRVAYEQYFGPGTRLTVT.

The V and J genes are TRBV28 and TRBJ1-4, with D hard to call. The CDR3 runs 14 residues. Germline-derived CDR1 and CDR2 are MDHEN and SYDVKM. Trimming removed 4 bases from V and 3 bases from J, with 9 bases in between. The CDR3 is CASSSHAANEKLFF. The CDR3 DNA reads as TGTGCCAGCAGTTCACACGCGGCTAATGAAAAACTGTTTTTT.

CDR3 in DNA: TGCGCCAGCACGACAGATGATCAGCCCCAGCATTTT. Translation gives CASTTDDQPQHF. The chain is built from TRBV10-2 and TRBJ1-5, with D maybe TRBD1 (5 bases). This CDR3 spans 12 amino acids. V was shortened by 7 bases and J by 5 bases, with 9 bases between the two germline ends. CDR1 WSHSY and CDR2 SAAADI come from the germline V gene.

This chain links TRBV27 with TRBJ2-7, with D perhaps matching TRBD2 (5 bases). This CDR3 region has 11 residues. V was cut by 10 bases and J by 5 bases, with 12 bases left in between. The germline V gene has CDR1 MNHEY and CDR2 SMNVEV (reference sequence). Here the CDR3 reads CATLARHEQYF. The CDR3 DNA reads TGTGCCACCCTAGCACGACACGAGCAGTACTTC.

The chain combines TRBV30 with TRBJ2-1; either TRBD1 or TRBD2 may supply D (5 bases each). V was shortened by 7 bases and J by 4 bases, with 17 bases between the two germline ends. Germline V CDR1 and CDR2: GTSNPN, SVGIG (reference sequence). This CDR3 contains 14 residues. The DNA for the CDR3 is TGTGCCTCTCCAAAGGGACGGAAGTACAATGAGCAGTTCTTC. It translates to CASPKGRKYNEQFF. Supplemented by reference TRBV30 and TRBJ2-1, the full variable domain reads SQTIHQWPATLVQPVGSPLSLECTVEGTSNPNLYWYRQAAGRGLQLLFYSVGIGQISSEVPQNLSASRPQDRQFILSSKKLLLSDSGFYLCASPKGRKYNEQFFGPGTRLTVL.

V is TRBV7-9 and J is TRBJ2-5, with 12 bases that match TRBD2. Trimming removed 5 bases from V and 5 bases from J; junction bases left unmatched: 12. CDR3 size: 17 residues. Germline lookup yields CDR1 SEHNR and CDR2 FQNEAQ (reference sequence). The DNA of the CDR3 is TGTGCCAGCAGCCCCACGACTAGCGGGAGTCTTGGGGAGACCCAGTACTTC. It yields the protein CASSPTTSGSLGETQYF.

The CDR3 is CASSFGSTSGELFF. Written as DNA, the CDR3 is TGTGCCAGTAGTTTCGGCTCGACCTCCGGGGAGCTGTTTTTT. This chain links TRBV19 with TRBJ2-2, with no clear D. The germline V and J ends were trimmed by 5 bases and 6 bases, with 13 bases remaining between them. CDR1 and CDR2 (germline): LNHDA, SQIVND (reference sequence). The CDR3 sequence is 14 residues long.

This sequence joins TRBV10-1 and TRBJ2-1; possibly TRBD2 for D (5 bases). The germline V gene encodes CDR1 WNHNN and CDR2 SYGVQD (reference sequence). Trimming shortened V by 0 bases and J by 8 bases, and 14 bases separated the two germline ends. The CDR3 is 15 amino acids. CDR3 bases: TGCGCCAGCAGTGAGTCCCACCGAGGGATCCATGAGCAGTTCTTC. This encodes CASSESHRGIHEQFF.

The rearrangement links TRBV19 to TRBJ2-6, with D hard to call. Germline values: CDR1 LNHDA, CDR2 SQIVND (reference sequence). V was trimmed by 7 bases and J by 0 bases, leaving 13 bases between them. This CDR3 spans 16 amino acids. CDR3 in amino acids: CASISVPSSGANVLTF. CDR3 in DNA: TGTGCCAGTATTTCGGTCCCTAGCTCTGGGGCCAACGTCCTGACTTTC.

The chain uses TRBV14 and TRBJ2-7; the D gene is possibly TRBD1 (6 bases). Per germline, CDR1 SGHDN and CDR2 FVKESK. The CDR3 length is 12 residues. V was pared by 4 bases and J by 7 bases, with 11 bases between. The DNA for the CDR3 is TGTGCCAGCAGCCCGACAGGACCAGAGCAGTACTTC. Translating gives CASSPTGPEQYF.

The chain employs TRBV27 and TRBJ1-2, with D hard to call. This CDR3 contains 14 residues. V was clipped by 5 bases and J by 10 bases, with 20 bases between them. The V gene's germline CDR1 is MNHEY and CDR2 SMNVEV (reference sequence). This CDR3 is CASSALEAQPYYTF. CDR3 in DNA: TGTGCCAGCAGTGCCTTAGAAGCCCAGCCCTACTACACCTTC.

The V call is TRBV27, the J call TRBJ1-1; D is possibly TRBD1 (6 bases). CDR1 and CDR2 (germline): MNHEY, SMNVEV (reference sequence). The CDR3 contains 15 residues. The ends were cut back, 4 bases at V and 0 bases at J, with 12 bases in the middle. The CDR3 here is CASSWETGMNTEAFF. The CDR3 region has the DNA TGTGCCAGCAGTTGGGAGACAGGAATGAACACTGAAGCTTTCTTT.

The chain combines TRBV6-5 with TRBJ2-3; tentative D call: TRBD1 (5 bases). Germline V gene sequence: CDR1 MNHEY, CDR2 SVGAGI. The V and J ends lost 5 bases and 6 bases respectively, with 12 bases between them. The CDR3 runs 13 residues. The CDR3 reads CASSPRGSDTQYF. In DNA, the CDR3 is TGTGCCAGCAGTCCTAGGGGTAGCGATACGCAGTATTTT.

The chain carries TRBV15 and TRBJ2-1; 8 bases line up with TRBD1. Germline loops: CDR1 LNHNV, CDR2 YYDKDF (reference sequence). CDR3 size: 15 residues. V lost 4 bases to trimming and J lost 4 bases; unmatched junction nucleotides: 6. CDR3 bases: TGTGCCACCAGCAATGGGACAGGATATTACAATGAGCAGTTCTTC. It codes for CATSNGTGYYNEQFF.

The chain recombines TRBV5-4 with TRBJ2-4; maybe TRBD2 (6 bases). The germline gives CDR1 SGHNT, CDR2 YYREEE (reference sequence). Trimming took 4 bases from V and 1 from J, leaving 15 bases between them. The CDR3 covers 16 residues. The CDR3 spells CASSPREDRAKNIQYF. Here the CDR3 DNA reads TGTGCCAGCAGCCCCAGGGAGGATCGGGCCAAAAACATTCAGTACTTC. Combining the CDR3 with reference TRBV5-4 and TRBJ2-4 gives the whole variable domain ETGVTQSPTHLIKTRGQQVTLRCSSQSGHNTVSWYQQALGQGPQFIFQYYREEENGRGNFPPRFSGLQFPNYSSELNVNALELDDSALYLCASSPREDRAKNIQYFGAGTRLSVL.

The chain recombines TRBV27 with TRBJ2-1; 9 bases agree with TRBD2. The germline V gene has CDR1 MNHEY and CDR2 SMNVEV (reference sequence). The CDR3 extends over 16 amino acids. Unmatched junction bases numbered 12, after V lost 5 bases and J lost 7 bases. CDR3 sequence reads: CASSQPGLASRNEQFF. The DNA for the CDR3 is TGTGCCAGCAGTCAACCGGGACTAGCCAGTCGGAATGAGCAGTTCTTC.

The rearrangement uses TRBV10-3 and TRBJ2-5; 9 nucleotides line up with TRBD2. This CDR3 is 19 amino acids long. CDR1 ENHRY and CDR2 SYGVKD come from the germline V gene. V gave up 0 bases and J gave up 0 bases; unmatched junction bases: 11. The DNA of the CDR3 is TGTGCCATCAGTGAGTCAGGATCAGCGGGAGGCCACTACCAAGAGACCCAGTACTTC. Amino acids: CAISESGSAGGHYQETQYF.

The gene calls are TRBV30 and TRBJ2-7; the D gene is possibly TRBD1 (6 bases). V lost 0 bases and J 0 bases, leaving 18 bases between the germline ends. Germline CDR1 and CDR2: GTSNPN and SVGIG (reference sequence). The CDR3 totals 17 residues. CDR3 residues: CAWSVGGQHFPSYEQYF. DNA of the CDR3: TGTGCCTGGAGTGTAGGGGGACAACACTTTCCCTCCTACGAGCAGTACTTC.

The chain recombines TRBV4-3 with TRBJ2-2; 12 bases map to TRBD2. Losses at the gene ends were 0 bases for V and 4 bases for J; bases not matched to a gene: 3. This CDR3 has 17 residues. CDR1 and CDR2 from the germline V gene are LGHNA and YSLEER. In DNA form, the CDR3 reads TGCGCCAGCAGCCAAGATCTAGCGGGAGGGTTCACCGGGGAGCTGTTTTTT. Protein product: CASSQDLAGGFTGELFF.